Each of the 21 T cell receptor beta chains below was sequenced from the same sample in a study of neurological immune-mediated disorders. One entry per CDR3 protein results from TCRdb running MiXCR on the 5' RACE reads. The sample lists around 40,000 distinct CDR3 sequences, 12% occurring once. Source material: PBMCs. All receptors come from a female donor in good health.

This clonotype was counted many times. V gene TRBV20-1 combines with J gene TRBJ2-7; 7 nucleotides agree with TRBD2. Germline V gene lookup returns CDR1 DFQATT and CDR2 SNEGSKA (reference sequence). The CDR3 consists of 14 residues. The V segment lost 5 bases and the J segment 2 bases; nucleotides outside the gene matches: 9. CDR3 protein: CSAEKAGLTYEQYF. DNA for the CDR3: TGCAGTGCTGAGAAAGCGGGGCTAACCTACGAGCAGTACTTC.

This clonotype showed up many times. The chain couples TRBV5-1 to TRBJ2-7, with TRBD1 as a possible D gene (7 bases). The CDR3 is 14 residues long. Trimming cost V 4 bases and J 3 bases, with 14 bases left between them. Germline-derived CDR1 and CDR2 are SGHRS and YFSETQ. The CDR3: CASSPGTAGYEQYF. DNA of the CDR3: TGCGCCAGCAGCCCCGGGACAGCGGGCTACGAGCAGTACTTC.

With respect to this clonotype: This could be a read error, since a much larger clone is one nucleotide away. The rearrangement joins TRBV29-1 to TRBJ1-4; D gene ambiguous. Germline assignment: CDR1 SQVTM and CDR2 ANQGSEA. The length of the CDR3 is 13 residues. V was shortened by 7 bases and J by 3 bases, with 12 bases between the two germline ends. CDR3 bases: TGCAGCGCGGCGACCAGGCCTAATGAAAAACTGTTTTTT. It codes for CSAATRPNEKLFF.

This clonotype was found many times. This chain joins TRBV29-1 and TRBJ2-2; the match to TRBD1 covers 8 bases. Germline V gene sequence: CDR1 SQVTM, CDR2 ANQGSEA. The CDR3 is 15 amino acids. Unmatched junction bases numbered 14, after V lost 7 bases and J lost 7 bases. The CDR3 loop reads CSASGQGNLGGELFF. CDR3 nucleotide sequence: TGCAGCGCCTCCGGACAGGGTAATTTAGGCGGGGAGCTGTTTTTT.

This clonotype was counted ten times or more. The V and J genes are TRBV29-1 and TRBJ2-2, with a possible D match to TRBD2 (5 bases). The CDR3 extends over 12 amino acids. Looked up from germline, CDR1 is SQVTM and CDR2 is ANQGSEA. The ends were cut back, 2 bases at V and 6 bases at J, with 7 bases in the middle. CDR3 coding DNA: TGCAGCGTTGAACCACTAGCCGGGGAGCTGTTTTTT. Protein: CSVEPLAGELFF.

This clonotype was observed at least ten times. The chain recombines TRBV5-1 with TRBJ2-7; tentative D call: TRBD1 (6 bases). The CDR3 runs to 12 residues. The V and J ends lost 4 bases and 6 bases respectively, with 11 bases between them. Germline V lookup: CDR1 SGHRS, CDR2 YFSETQ. The CDR3 coding sequence is TGCGCCAGCAGCGACACAGGGCTCGAGCAGTACTTC. Its protein is CASSDTGLEQYF.

The chain is built from TRBV20-1 and TRBJ2-5; D is ambiguous. V lost 2 bases and J 4 bases, leaving 11 bases between the germline ends. Germline CDR1 is DFQATT and CDR2 is SNEGSKA (reference sequence). CDR3 length: 13 amino acids. The chain's CDR3 is CSARNGPGETQYF. The CDR3 DNA follows: TGCAGTGCTAGAAACGGCCCCGGAGAGACCCAGTACTTC.

The chain recombines TRBV7-8 with TRBJ1-5, with 8 bases aligning to TRBD1. The CDR3 runs to 17 residues. Per germline, CDR1 SGHVS and CDR2 FQNEAQ. Losses at the gene ends were 5 bases for V and 2 bases for J; bases not matched to a gene: 11. The CDR3 loop reads CASSPLGGQGGNQPQHF. The CDR3 DNA sequence: TGTGCCAGCAGCCCACTTGGAGGACAGGGCGGCAATCAGCCCCAGCATTTT.

This clonotype was found many times. The J gene is TRBJ1-5, the V gene TRBV12-3 or TRBV12-4, with D unclear. V was cut by 3 bases and J by 2 bases, with 11 bases left in between. The CDR3 totals 15 residues. DNA for the CDR3: TGTGCCAGCAGTTTGGATCAGCGGGGCAATCAGCCCCAGCATTTT. Amino acid sequence: CASSLDQRGNQPQHF.

On this clonotype itself: The final CDR3 position lacks the conserved phenylalanine or tryptophan, pointing to a likely read error. The chain employs TRBV6-5 and TRBJ1-1, with D unresolved. The CDR3 is 13 amino acids. CDR1 and CDR2 from the germline V gene are MNHEY and SVGAGI. Trimming stripped 10 bases from V and 2 bases from J, with 14 bases between. As DNA, the CDR3 is TGTGCCACCTTGGATCGCATTAACACTGAAGCTTTCTCT. As protein: CATLDRINTEAFS.

This clonotype was recorded many times. The chain recombines TRBV5-1 with TRBJ2-3; tentative D call: TRBD1 (6 bases). From germline, CDR1 is SGHRS and CDR2 YFSETQ. The ends were cut back, 3 bases at V and 2 bases at J, with 13 bases in the middle. This CDR3 is built from 15 residues. CDR3 bases: TGCGCCAGCAGCTCGACAGGAGCCAACACAGATACGCAGTATTTT. It yields the protein CASSSTGANTDTQYF.

This clonotype was detected ten times or more. The chain carries TRBV3-1 and TRBJ2-2; D not certain. Per the germline V gene, CDR1 is LGHDT and CDR2 is YNNKEL (reference sequence). V lost 1 base, J lost 7 bases, and 7 bases lay in between. This CDR3 has 13 residues. DNA for the CDR3: TGTGCCAGCAGCCAAGCGTGGGGCGGGGAGCTGTTTTTT. It translates to CASSQAWGGELFF.

This clonotype was recorded at least ten times. The rearrangement joins TRBV27 to TRBJ2-3; possible D gene TRBD1, 5 bases. Trimming removed 3 bases at V and 2 bases at J, with 12 bases between. CDR1 is MNHEY, CDR2 SMNVEV, per germline (reference sequence). The CDR3 covers 15 residues. The CDR3 sequence is CASSFGGAPTDTQYF. The CDR3 DNA sequence: TGTGCCAGCAGTTTCGGTGGGGCCCCCACAGATACGCAGTATTTT.

This clonotype was picked up many times. The chain recombines TRBV10-3 with TRBJ2-7; 11 nucleotides align to TRBD1. This CDR3 has 14 amino acids. J was trimmed by 2 bases and V by 5 bases; bases with no gene match: 2. Looked up from germline, CDR1 is ENHRY and CDR2 is SYGVKD. CDR3 nucleotides: TGTGCCATCAGTAAGGGACAGGGGGCCTACGAGCAGTACTTC. Protein product: CAISKGQGAYEQYF.

In this sample, this clonotype turned up many times. The rearrangement joins TRBV5-1 to TRBJ2-7; D gene uncertain. In germline, CDR1 is SGHRS, CDR2 YFSETQ. Trimming removed 0 bases at V and 4 bases at J, with 5 bases between. The CDR3 has 12 residues. CDR3 DNA sequence: TGCGCCAGCAGCTTGGACGGTTACGAGCAGTACTTC. Amino acids: CASSLDGYEQYF. Using reference TRBV5-1 and TRBJ2-7 for the parts outside the CDR3, the full variable domain is KAGVTQTPRYLIKTRGQQVTLSCSPISGHRSVSWYQQTPGQGLQFLFEYFSETQRNKGNFPGRFSGRQFSNSRSEMNVSTLELGDSALYLCASSLDGYEQYFGPGTRLTVT.

In its sample, this clonotype was seen many times. This rearrangement joins TRBV20-1 to TRBJ1-1; 8 bases agree with TRBD1. Looked up from germline, CDR1 is DFQATT and CDR2 is SNEGSKA (reference sequence). This CDR3 is 13 amino acids long. Losses at the gene ends were 3 bases for V and 7 bases for J; bases not matched to a gene: 7. This CDR3 is CSASWTGSGEAFF. CDR3 coding DNA: TGCAGTGCTAGCTGGACAGGGTCTGGTGAAGCTTTCTTT.

The sample holds many counts of this clonotype. The chain combines TRBV5-1 with TRBJ2-5, with a possible D match to TRBD2 (7 bases). Deletions cut 9 bases from V and 5 bases from J, with 17 bases between. Looked up from germline, CDR1 is SGHRS and CDR2 is YFSETQ. This CDR3 comprises 13 residues. In DNA form, the CDR3 reads TGCGCCAACGCCCGGGGGGCATGGGAGACCCAGTACTTC. This encodes CANARGAWETQYF.

A word on this clonotype: One junction end does not reproduce the germline sequence, and a read error may be involved. The chain has TRBV12-5 and TRBJ2-2; 10 positions agree with TRBD2. The CDR3 is 18 amino acids. The germline V gene has CDR1 LGHNT and CDR2 FRNRAP. CDR3 DNA: TGTGCTAGTGGTTTGGTACTAACTAGCGGGACGAACACCAGGGAGCTGTTTTTT. This codes for CASGLVLTSGTNTRELFF.

To note about this clonotype: Its ends do not fully match the called genes, so a read error is possible. V and J are TRBV5-6 and TRBJ2-1, with D possibly being TRBD2 (6 bases). CDR1 SGHDT and CDR2 YYEEEE come from the germline V gene. The CDR3 has 14 amino acids. CDR3: CASSLEGLDHEQFF. The CDR3 bases are TGTGCGAGCAGCTTGGAGGGGCTAGATCATGAGCAGTTCTTC.

This clonotype was seen a few times. The germline gene is not matched at one end of the junction; a read error may be the cause. The J gene is TRBJ2-5, the V gene TRBV3-1, with D unclear. The CDR3 is 13 residues long. In germline, CDR1 is LGHDT, CDR2 YNNKEL (reference sequence). This chain's CDR3 is CAISQVGSWTQYF. The CDR3 DNA follows: TGTGCCATCAGCCAAGTAGGGTCGTGGACCCAGTACTTC.

This clonotype was seen repeatedly, ten times or more. The gene calls are TRBV5-1 and TRBJ1-1; D gene unclear. Looked up from germline, CDR1 is SGHRS and CDR2 is YFSETQ. The V and J ends lost 4 bases and 1 base respectively, with 11 bases between them. The CDR3 is made up of 14 amino acids. CDR3 in amino acids: CASSLPDPNTEAFF. In nucleotides, the CDR3 is TGCGCCAGCAGCCTACCCGATCCGAACACTGAAGCTTTCTTT.